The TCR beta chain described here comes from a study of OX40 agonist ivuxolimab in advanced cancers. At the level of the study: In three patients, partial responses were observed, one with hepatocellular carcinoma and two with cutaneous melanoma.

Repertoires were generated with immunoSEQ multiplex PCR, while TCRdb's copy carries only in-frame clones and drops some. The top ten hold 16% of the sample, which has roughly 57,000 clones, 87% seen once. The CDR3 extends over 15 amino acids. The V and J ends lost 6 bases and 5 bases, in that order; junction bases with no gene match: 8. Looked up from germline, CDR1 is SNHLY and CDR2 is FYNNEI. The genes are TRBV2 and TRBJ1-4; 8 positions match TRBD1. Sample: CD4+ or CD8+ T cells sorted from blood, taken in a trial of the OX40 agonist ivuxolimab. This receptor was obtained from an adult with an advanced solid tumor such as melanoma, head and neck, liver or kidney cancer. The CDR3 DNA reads TGTGCCAGCAGACTACAGGGACAGGCAAATGAAAAACTGTTTTTT. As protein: CASRLQGQANEKLFF.